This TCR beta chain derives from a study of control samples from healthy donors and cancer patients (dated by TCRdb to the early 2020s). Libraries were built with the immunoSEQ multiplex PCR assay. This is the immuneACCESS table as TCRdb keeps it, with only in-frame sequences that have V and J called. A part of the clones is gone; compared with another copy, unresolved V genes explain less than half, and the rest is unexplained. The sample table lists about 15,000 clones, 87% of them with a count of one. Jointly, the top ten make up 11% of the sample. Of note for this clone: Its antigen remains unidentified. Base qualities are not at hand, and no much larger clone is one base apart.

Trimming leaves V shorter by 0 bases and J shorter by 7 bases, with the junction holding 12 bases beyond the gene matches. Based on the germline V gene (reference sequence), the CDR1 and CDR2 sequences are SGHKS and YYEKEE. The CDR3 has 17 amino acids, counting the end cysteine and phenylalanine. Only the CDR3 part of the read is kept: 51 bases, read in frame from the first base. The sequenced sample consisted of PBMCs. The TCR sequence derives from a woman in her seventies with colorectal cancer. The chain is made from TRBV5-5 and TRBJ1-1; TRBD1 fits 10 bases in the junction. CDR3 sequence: CASSLAGTGATHFEAFF. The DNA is TGTGCCAGCAGCTTGGCCGGGACAGGGGCCACCCACTTTGAAGCTTTCTTT.